This T cell receptor (beta chain) derives from a study of blood T cell repertoires in COVID-19. Turning to the study itself: COVID-19 samples from acute and convalescent phases originated in the United States, Italy and Spain. Sources were T cells, B-cell-depleted T cells, or PBMCs; the material itself was cDNA or gDNA.

CDR1 and CDR2 (germline): GTSNPN, SVGIG (reference sequence). Trimming left V 3 bases short and J 2 bases short, with 10 bases between. CDR3 length equals 13 residues. Per the authors' pipeline: Quantification of nucleated cells was approximated via reference gene primer amplification. Profiling relied on immunoSEQ multiplex PCR, and the TCRdb table lists in-frame clones only, not all of them. Clone size and the V and J calls come from that table; the DNA yielded D and trimming. Among approximately 60,000 clones listed, roughly four fifths were seen once. This clone was detected once. This clonotype originated in an elderly woman with acute or convalescent COVID-19. The sample comprised peripheral blood. V and J are TRBV30 and TRBJ1-1, with a tentative D call TRBD1 (6 bases). CDR3 loop: CAWRGAGNTEAFF. For the CDR3, the DNA is TGTGCCTGGAGGGGGGCAGGAAACACTGAAGCTTTCTTT.